The rows below give T cell receptor beta chains drawn from one sample of a study of blood T cells in healthy people across ages. TCRdb recomputed calls from the 5' RACE reads with MiXCR, one row per CDR3 protein. Of 1.6 million or so distinct CDR3 sequences in the sample, roughly 32% are singletons; the top ten hold around 10%. Sequenced: blood. Source of these receptors: a woman in her twenties or thirties in good health. Each CDR3 is given with its conserved first and last residue. The order of the fields is D gene, clone size, CDR3 length, V gene, J gene, CDR3 protein, CDR3 DNA. D genes are given only for firm matches. Only part of the rows carry a size: once, few, many, or a class if the clone is expanded.

NA	many	13	TRBV12-3/TRBV12-4	TRBJ1-1	CASATSDRHGAFF	TGTGCCTCAGCAACCTCGGACCGCCACGGAGCTTTCTTT
TRBD2	NA	15	TRBV20-1	TRBJ2-3	CSAGGLAARDGTQYF	TGCAGTGCTGGGGGACTAGCGGCCCGGGATGGTACGCAGTATTTT
NA	NA	16	TRBV9	TRBJ1-2	CASSVDIGGGDYGYTF	TGTGCCAGCAGCGTAGATATCGGGGGAGGGGACTATGGCTACACCTTC
NA	NA	15	TRBV12-3/TRBV12-4	TRBJ1-4	CASSRRGSTNEKLFF	TGTGCCAGCAGTCGCCGGGGTTCAACTAATGAAAAACTGTTTTTT
NA	many	13	TRBV5-1	TRBJ2-7	CASSFQGPGEQYF	TGTGCCAGCAGTTTCCAGGGGCCGGGCGAGCAGTACTTC
NA	few	15	TRBV21-1	TRBJ1-6	CASSKAGTVFSPLHF	TGTGCCAGCAGCAAAGCCGGGACGGTTTTTTCACCCCTCCACTTT
TRBD2	NA	16	TRBV4-1	TRBJ2-5	CASSQALRSGEETQYF	TGCGCCAGCAGCCAAGCCCTGCGTAGCGGGGAGGAGACCCAGTACTTC
NA	NA	16	TRBV7-3	TRBJ2-2	CASSTTAAQNTGELFF	TGTGCCAGCAGCACAACCGCGGCCCAGAACACCGGGGAGCTGTTTTTT
NA	many	13	TRBV7-2	TRBJ1-2	CASSLGRGGGYTF	TGTGCCAGCAGTCTAGGCAGAGGGGGTGGCTACACCTTC
TRBD1	NA	15	TRBV15	TRBJ1-4	CATSRDRGTNEKLFF	TGTGCCACCAGCAGGGACAGGGGGACTAATGAAAAACTGTTTTTT
NA	few	13	TRBV6-6	TRBJ1-2	CASSSNQGSGYTF	TGTGCCAGCAGCTCAAACCAGGGGTCCGGCTACACCTTC
TRBD2	NA	20	TRBV5-1	TRBJ2-3	CASSSGAWLELAGSTDTQYF	TGCGCCAGCAGCTCGGGGGCTTGGTTGGAACTAGCGGGTTCCACAGATACGCAGTATTTT
TRBD2	NA	19	TRBV27	TRBJ2-1	CASSPRTSGGYLLGNEQFF	TGTGCCAGCAGTCCACGGACTAGCGGGGGATACCTCCTGGGCAATGAGCAGTTCTTC
NA	few	13	TRBV10-2	TRBJ2-3	CASSVRGVDTQYF	TGCGCCAGCAGTGTGAGGGGTGTGGATACGCAGTATTTT
NA	NA	17	TRBV4-1	TRBJ2-7	CASSPRGLGQGDYEQYF	TGCGCCAGCAGCCCAAGGGGACTAGGACAGGGAGACTACGAGCAGTACTTC
TRBD1	NA	15	TRBV3-1	TRBJ1-1	CASTLTGALNTEAFF	TGTGCCAGCACCTTAACAGGGGCCTTGAACACTGAAGCTTTCTTT
NA	NA	16	TRBV7-9	TRBJ2-3	CASSSNGGGREDTQYF	TGTGCCAGCAGCTCAAATGGTGGAGGGCGGGAAGATACGCAGTATTTT
NA	NA	15	TRBV20-1	TRBJ2-1	CSARSSRARDNEQFF	TGCAGTGCTAGAAGCTCCAGGGCGAGGGACAATGAGCAGTTCTTC
NA	NA	15	TRBV27	TRBJ2-3	CASYRAGKGSDTQYF	TGTGCCAGCTACAGGGCGGGAAAGGGTTCAGATACGCAGTATTTT
NA	few	15	TRBV4-1	TRBJ1-2	CASSPLTGNYYGYTF	TGCGCCAGCAGCCCTTTGACAGGAAATTACTATGGCTACACCTTC
NA	NA	12	TRBV5-1	TRBJ2-5	CASSAPAETQYF	TGCGCCAGCAGCGCGCCGGCGGAGACCCAGTACTTC
NA	NA	20	TRBV27	TRBJ2-5	CTSSLSAGLQLRDTDGTQYF	TGTACCAGCAGTTTATCCGCGGGCCTTCAACTCCGGGACACGGATGGTACCCAGTACTTC
TRBD2	few	16	TRBV5-1	TRBJ2-1	CASSPRTSGSCNEQFF	TGCGCCAGCAGCCCTAGGACTAGCGGATCATGCAATGAGCAGTTCTTC
TRBD2	NA	13	TRBV20-1	TRBJ2-1	CSAGDGGVYEQFF	TGCAGTGCTGGGGACGGGGGGGTCTATGAGCAGTTCTTC
NA	many	16	TRBV20-1	TRBJ2-1	CSALNGGQGSYNEQFF	TGCAGTGCTCTAAATGGGGGCCAGGGCTCCTACAATGAGCAGTTCTTC
NA	NA	10	TRBV29-1	TRBJ2-4	CSVMMDIQYF	TGCAGCGTCATGATGGACATTCAGTACTTC
NA	NA	17	TRBV4-1	TRBJ2-1	CASSQDGDRRGYNEQFF	TGCGCCAGCAGCCAAGATGGAGATCGGAGGGGGTACAATGAGCAGTTCTTC
NA	few	15	TRBV6-5	TRBJ1-6	CASSYSSGVTSPLHF	TGTGCCAGCAGTTACTCGTCGGGGGTTACCTCACCCCTCCACTTT
NA	few	18	TRBV15	TRBJ2-7	CATSRAGASSSRAYEQYF	TGTGCCACCAGCAGAGCGGGGGCTAGCTCCTCCCGTGCCTACGAGCAGTACTTC
TRBD1	NA	15	TRBV2	TRBJ2-7	CASSKAPGTGYEQYF	TGTGCCAGCAGTAAAGCACCGGGGACAGGCTACGAGCAGTACTTC
NA	NA	13	TRBV28	TRBJ2-5	CASRGTTEETQYF	TGTGCCAGCAGGGGGACCACGGAAGAGACCCAGTACTTC
NA	few	17	TRBV20-1	TRBJ1-6	CSAPSSRDLYYNSPLHF	TGCAGTGCTCCTAGCTCTAGGGACCTCTACTATAATTCACCCCTCCACTTT
NA	NA	16	TRBV4-1	TRBJ2-5	CASSQEAVRALDEQYF	TGCGCCAGCAGCCAAGAGGCGGTAAGGGCATTAGATGAGCAGTACTTC
TRBD1	many	14	TRBV7-2	TRBJ2-1	CASSPSRGRNEQFF	TGTGCCAGCAGCCCGAGCAGGGGGCGCAATGAGCAGTTCTTC
TRBD2	few	16	TRBV27	TRBJ2-1	CASSSSTSGGGNEQFF	TGTGCCAGCAGTTCCTCGACTAGCGGGGGGGGCAATGAGCAGTTCTTC
NA	few	13	TRBV30	TRBJ1-4	CAWSPRRGEKLFF	TGTGCCTGGAGTCCCAGGAGGGGGGAAAAACTGTTTTTT
TRBD2	NA	16	TRBV20-1	TRBJ2-7	CSATGLAGVWGYEQYF	TGCAGTGCTACAGGACTAGCGGGAGTTTGGGGATACGAGCAGTACTTC
NA	NA	14	TRBV18	TRBJ1-1	CASSPQQERSEAFF	TGTGCCAGCTCACCGCAACAGGAGAGGTCCGAAGCTTTCTTT
TRBD1	many	15	TRBV10-3	TRBJ2-1	CAIRDQGATYNEQFF	TGTGCCATCAGGGACCAGGGGGCTACCTACAATGAGCAGTTCTTC
TRBD1	few	14	TRBV29-1	TRBJ1-3	CSVGGQGDGNTIYF	TGCAGCGTTGGAGGGCAGGGGGACGGAAACACCATATATTTT
TRBD2	NA	17	TRBV28	TRBJ2-2	CASSPSRTSGLTGELFF	TGTGCCAGCAGTCCCTCCAGGACTAGCGGGCTAACCGGGGAGCTGTTTTTT
NA	NA	13	TRBV29-1	TRBJ2-7	CSVEEGVRYEQYF	TGCAGCGTTGAAGAGGGGGTTCGCTACGAGCAGTACTTC
NA	few	14	TRBV20-1	TRBJ2-5	CSARDRRGQVTQYF	TGCAGTGCTAGAGATAGGAGGGGGCAGGTGACCCAGTACTTC
TRBD1	NA	15	TRBV5-4	TRBJ2-7	CASSLAGTGIHEQYF	TGTGCCAGCAGCCTGGCCGGGACAGGGATTCACGAGCAGTACTTC
TRBD2	NA	17	TRBV5-1	TRBJ2-5	CASSLAPGGGDQETQYF	TGCGCCAGCAGCTTGGCCCCGGGGGGAGGGGACCAAGAGACCCAGTACTTC
NA	few	15	TRBV29-1	TRBJ2-7	CSVEAASENSCEQYF	TGCAGCGTTGAAGCGGCGTCAGAAAACTCCTGCGAGCAGTACTTC
TRBD1	few	15	TRBV7-9	TRBJ2-3	CASSLAGTGIGTQYF	TGTGCCAGCAGCTTAGCGGGGACAGGGATTGGTACGCAGTATTTT
NA	NA	14	TRBV4-1	TRBJ1-6	CASSQEWSDSPLHF	TGCGCCAGCAGCCAAGAGTGGTCTGATTCACCCCTCCACTTT
TRBD1	NA	15	TRBV20-1	TRBJ1-2	CSASTEGARGYGYTF	TGCAGTGCCAGCACTGAGGGGGCGCGTGGCTATGGCTACACCTTC
NA	many	15	TRBV29-1	TRBJ2-5	CSALKQGWGGETQYF	TGCAGCGCCCTAAAACAGGGCTGGGGTGGAGAGACCCAGTACTTC
NA	NA	15	TRBV19	TRBJ1-4	CASSITQGSNEKLFF	TGTGCCAGTAGTATAACGCAGGGAAGCAATGAAAAACTGTTTTTT
TRBD2	few	16	TRBV5-1	TRBJ2-3	CASSSVGSGGTDTQYF	TGCGCCAGCAGCTCTGTGGGAAGCGGGGGCACAGATACGCAGTATTTT
NA	NA	14	TRBV20-1	TRBJ2-3	CSARSYGGTDTQYF	TGCAGTGCTAGATCCTATGGGGGCACAGATACGCAGTATTTT
NA	NA	14	TRBV3-1	TRBJ2-7	CASGQAGQTNEQYF	TGTGCCAGCGGCCAAGCGGGACAGACTAACGAGCAGTACTTC
NA	NA	14	TRBV3-1	TRBJ1-2	CASSQDLGGYGYTF	TGTGCCAGCAGCCAAGATTTAGGGGGGTATGGCTACACCTTC
TRBD2	NA	16	TRBV5-1	TRBJ2-7	CASTLGFGAGAYEQYF	TGCGCCAGCACCCTGGGATTTGGAGCGGGGGCCTACGAGCAGTACTTC
TRBD2	few	16	TRBV7-2	TRBJ2-1	CASSLARLADYNEQFF	TGTGCCAGCAGCTTAGCGAGACTAGCGGACTACAATGAGCAGTTCTTC
TRBD1	few	13	TRBV30	TRBJ2-5	CAWTRQGLETQYF	TGTGCCTGGACTAGACAGGGTTTGGAGACCCAGTACTTC